What follows is one TCR beta chain and its context. The CDR3 has 14 residues. The V and J ends lost 5 bases and 4 bases respectively, with 11 bases between them. Germline CDR1 MNHEY, CDR2 SMNVEV (reference sequence). The assay was immunoSEQ multiplex PCR, and TCRdb's table has in-frame clones only and misses some. The sample contains about 400,000 clones, 80% to 90% of which appear only once. The data were taken from a study of blood T cell repertoires in COVID-19. This clonotype was obtained from a man aged 35 to 55 in a cohort exposed to, infected with or recovered from COVID-19 (not recorded which). This chain uses TRBV27 with TRBJ1-4, with D tentatively TRBD1 (5 bases). The sample was PBMCs or T cells enriched from blood (not recorded which). CDR3 in amino acids: CASSPRGINEKLFF. The CDR3 DNA reads TGTGCCAGCAGTCCCCGGGGGATTAATGAAAAACTGTTTTTT. The full variable domain, completed using reference TRBV27 and TRBJ1-4, is EAQVTQNPRYLITVTGKKLTVTCSQNMNHEYMSWYRQDPGLGLRQIYYSMNVEVTDKGDVPEGYKVSRKEKRNFPLILESPSPNQTSLYFCASSPRGINEKLFFGSGTQLSVL.